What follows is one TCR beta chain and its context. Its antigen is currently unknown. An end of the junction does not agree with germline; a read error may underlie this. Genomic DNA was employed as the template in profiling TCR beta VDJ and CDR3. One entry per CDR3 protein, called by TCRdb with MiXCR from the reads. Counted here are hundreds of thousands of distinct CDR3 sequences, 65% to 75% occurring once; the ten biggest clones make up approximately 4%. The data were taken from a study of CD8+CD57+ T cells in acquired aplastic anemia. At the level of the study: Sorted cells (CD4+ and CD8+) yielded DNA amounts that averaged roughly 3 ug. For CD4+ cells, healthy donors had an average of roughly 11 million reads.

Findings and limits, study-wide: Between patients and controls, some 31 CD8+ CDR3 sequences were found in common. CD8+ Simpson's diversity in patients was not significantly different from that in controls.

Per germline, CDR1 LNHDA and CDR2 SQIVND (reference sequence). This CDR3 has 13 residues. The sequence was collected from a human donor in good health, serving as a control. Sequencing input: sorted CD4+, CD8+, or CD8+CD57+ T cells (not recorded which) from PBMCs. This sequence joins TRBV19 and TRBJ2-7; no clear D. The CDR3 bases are TGTGCCAGTAGATCGGCACCGGGCTACACCCAGCACTTC. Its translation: CASRSAPGYTQHF.